This is a list of T cell receptor beta chains from one sample in a study of regulatory dendritic cells for organ transplantation. Assay: immunoSEQ multiplex PCR; the TCRdb copy retains only in-frame clones and omits some. In the table there are under 15,000 clones, less than 70% of which are singletons. These receptors have no identified antigens. The sample was naive CD8+ T cells from blood cultured with dendritic cells. The receptors were gathered from a human donor in good health. Both conserved end residues are trimmed from each CDR3.

v_call	j_call	cdr3_aa
TRBV19	TRBJ2-7	ASMGTSGPYEQY
TRBV7-9	TRBJ2-1	ASSLRGDNEQF
TRBV19	TRBJ1-6	ASSIAGTGGSPLH
TRBV5-6	TRBJ2-2	ASSPPTSPNTGELF
TRBV2	TRBJ1-1	ASSDGSRTEAF
TRBV6-6	TRBJ1-1	ASSYGTGTEAF
TRBV4-1	TRBJ1-5	ASSQDPGLSNQPQH
TRBV11-3	TRBJ2-7	ASSSREPGGPYEQY
TRBV19	TRBJ2-1	ASRTWGAGGENEQF
TRBV15	TRBJ2-5	ATSKLGTQHQETQY
TRBV15	TRBJ2-5	ATSRVQGATQETQY
TRBV2	TRBJ2-3	ASREWTGPADTQY
TRBV4-1	TRBJ2-7	ASSQDMAGGFEQY
TRBV29-1	TRBJ2-1	SVEAGLAGGTSYNEQF
TRBV7-9	TRBJ1-1	ASTPRDIGAEAF
TRBV7-8	TRBJ2-1	ASSLVVLKEDEQF
TRBV5-1	TRBJ1-2	ASSTASPQGANYGYT
TRBV7-2	TRBJ1-2	ASSLDIRTGGAYGYT
TRBV19	TRBJ2-7	ASNNRGAPYEQY
TRBV19	TRBJ1-2	ATNDRGAGYGYT
TRBV5-4	TRBJ2-1	ASSLNGGGPYNEQF
TRBV12-5	TRBJ1-6	ASGDREGGIYNSPLH
TRBV6-5	TRBJ2-1	ASSYGGSSYNEQF
TRBV2	TRBJ1-1	ASRESGQGAGTEAF
TRBV5-1	TRBJ2-2	ASQGGVTGELF
TRBV7-2	TRBJ2-6	ASSLASGGPSGANVLT
TRBV4-1	TRBJ1-1	ASSLDRFSTEAF
TRBV9	TRBJ2-1	ASSAITSGGLRYNEQF
TRBV27	TRBJ1-2	ASSLTSGAGRRNYGYT
TRBV5-8	TRBJ2-1	ASSPEVAGSNEQF
TRBV4-2	TRBJ1-1	ASSQTGGLDTEAF
TRBV27	TRBJ1-2	ASRIAGGVFYGYT
TRBV5-6	TRBJ2-7	ASSSETREQY
TRBV29-1	TRBJ2-7	SAFGRGGVHEQY
TRBV5-6	TRBJ2-3	ASSRYRGPSDDN
TRBV5-1	TRBJ2-3	ASSPRGFLTDTQY
TRBV9	TRBJ2-1	ASSGYWDRILGSYNEQF
TRBV9	TRBJ1-1	ASSVAGGLNTEAF
TRBV12-5	TRBJ1-4	ASGSWTGGNEKLF
TRBV27	TRBJ1-1	ASRTGYTEAF
TRBV4-1	TRBJ1-2	ASSRGTASPYYGYT
TRBV7-8	TRBJ2-1	ASSPGGHYNEQF